This is a list of T cell receptor beta chains from one sample in a study of blood T cell repertoires in COVID-19. Some clones are missing from TCRdb's copy, which holds only in-frame ones; the method was immunoSEQ multiplex PCR. The sample has about 15,000 clones, 70% to 90% seen once. Source material: peripheral blood. The receptors derive from a man aged 65 to 85 in a cohort sampled during active COVID-19. CDR3s include the opening cysteine and the closing phenylalanine or tryptophan. The D gene is left open where the match is weak.

CASSPQTGFSGNTIYF TRBV7-6 TRBD1 TRBJ1-3
CASSSLVGRRDTEAFF TRBV28 . TRBJ1-1
CTSSQEEGLAGGGEQFF TRBV1 . TRBJ2-1
CASTPEVGVYEQYF TRBV6-5 . TRBJ2-7
CASSLGLRGTGVSYEQYF TRBV7-2 TRBD1 TRBJ2-7
CAAGGGIDTQYF TRBV24-1 TRBD2 TRBJ2-3
CAISESEVPLHTGELFF TRBV10-3 . TRBJ2-2
CASSVDRGSYNEQFF TRBV2 TRBD1 TRBJ2-1
CASSAGLAAYNEQFF TRBV5-4 TRBD2 TRBJ2-1
CASRPDKEILYEQYF TRBV3-1/TRBV3-2 . TRBJ2-7